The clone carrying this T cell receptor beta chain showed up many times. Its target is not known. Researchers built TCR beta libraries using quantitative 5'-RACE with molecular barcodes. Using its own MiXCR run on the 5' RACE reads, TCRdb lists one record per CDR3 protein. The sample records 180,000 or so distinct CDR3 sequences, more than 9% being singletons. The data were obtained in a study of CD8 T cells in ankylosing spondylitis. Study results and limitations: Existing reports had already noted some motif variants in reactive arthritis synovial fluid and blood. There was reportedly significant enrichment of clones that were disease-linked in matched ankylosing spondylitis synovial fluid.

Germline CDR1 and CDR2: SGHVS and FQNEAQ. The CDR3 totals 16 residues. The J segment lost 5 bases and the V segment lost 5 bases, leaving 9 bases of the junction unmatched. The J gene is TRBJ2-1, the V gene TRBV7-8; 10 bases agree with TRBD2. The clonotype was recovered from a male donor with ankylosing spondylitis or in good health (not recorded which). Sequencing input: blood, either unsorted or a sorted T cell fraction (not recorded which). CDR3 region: CASSLEASGSHNEQFF. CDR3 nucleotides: TGTGCCAGCAGCCTAGAGGCTAGCGGGAGCCACAATGAGCAGTTCTTC.